The clone carrying this TCR beta chain was found once. The data derive from a study of OX40 agonist ivuxolimab in advanced cancers. Only in-frame clones appear in the TCRdb table, and some are missing; sequencing was by immunoSEQ multiplex PCR. The sample yields about 50,000 clones, over 85% seen once. The CDR3 is 14 amino acids. The source of this sequence is an adult with an advanced solid tumor such as melanoma, head and neck, liver or kidney cancer. V gene TRBV21-1 combines with J gene TRBJ2-3; the D call TRBD1 from the table was never checked on the DNA. TRBV21-1 is designated a pseudogene. Source: CD4+ or CD8+ T cells sorted from blood, taken in a trial of the OX40 agonist ivuxolimab. CDR3 loop: CASSTEVGADTQYF. The CDR3 nucleotides read TGTGCCAGCAGCACTGAAGTAGGGGCAGATACGCAGTATTTT.